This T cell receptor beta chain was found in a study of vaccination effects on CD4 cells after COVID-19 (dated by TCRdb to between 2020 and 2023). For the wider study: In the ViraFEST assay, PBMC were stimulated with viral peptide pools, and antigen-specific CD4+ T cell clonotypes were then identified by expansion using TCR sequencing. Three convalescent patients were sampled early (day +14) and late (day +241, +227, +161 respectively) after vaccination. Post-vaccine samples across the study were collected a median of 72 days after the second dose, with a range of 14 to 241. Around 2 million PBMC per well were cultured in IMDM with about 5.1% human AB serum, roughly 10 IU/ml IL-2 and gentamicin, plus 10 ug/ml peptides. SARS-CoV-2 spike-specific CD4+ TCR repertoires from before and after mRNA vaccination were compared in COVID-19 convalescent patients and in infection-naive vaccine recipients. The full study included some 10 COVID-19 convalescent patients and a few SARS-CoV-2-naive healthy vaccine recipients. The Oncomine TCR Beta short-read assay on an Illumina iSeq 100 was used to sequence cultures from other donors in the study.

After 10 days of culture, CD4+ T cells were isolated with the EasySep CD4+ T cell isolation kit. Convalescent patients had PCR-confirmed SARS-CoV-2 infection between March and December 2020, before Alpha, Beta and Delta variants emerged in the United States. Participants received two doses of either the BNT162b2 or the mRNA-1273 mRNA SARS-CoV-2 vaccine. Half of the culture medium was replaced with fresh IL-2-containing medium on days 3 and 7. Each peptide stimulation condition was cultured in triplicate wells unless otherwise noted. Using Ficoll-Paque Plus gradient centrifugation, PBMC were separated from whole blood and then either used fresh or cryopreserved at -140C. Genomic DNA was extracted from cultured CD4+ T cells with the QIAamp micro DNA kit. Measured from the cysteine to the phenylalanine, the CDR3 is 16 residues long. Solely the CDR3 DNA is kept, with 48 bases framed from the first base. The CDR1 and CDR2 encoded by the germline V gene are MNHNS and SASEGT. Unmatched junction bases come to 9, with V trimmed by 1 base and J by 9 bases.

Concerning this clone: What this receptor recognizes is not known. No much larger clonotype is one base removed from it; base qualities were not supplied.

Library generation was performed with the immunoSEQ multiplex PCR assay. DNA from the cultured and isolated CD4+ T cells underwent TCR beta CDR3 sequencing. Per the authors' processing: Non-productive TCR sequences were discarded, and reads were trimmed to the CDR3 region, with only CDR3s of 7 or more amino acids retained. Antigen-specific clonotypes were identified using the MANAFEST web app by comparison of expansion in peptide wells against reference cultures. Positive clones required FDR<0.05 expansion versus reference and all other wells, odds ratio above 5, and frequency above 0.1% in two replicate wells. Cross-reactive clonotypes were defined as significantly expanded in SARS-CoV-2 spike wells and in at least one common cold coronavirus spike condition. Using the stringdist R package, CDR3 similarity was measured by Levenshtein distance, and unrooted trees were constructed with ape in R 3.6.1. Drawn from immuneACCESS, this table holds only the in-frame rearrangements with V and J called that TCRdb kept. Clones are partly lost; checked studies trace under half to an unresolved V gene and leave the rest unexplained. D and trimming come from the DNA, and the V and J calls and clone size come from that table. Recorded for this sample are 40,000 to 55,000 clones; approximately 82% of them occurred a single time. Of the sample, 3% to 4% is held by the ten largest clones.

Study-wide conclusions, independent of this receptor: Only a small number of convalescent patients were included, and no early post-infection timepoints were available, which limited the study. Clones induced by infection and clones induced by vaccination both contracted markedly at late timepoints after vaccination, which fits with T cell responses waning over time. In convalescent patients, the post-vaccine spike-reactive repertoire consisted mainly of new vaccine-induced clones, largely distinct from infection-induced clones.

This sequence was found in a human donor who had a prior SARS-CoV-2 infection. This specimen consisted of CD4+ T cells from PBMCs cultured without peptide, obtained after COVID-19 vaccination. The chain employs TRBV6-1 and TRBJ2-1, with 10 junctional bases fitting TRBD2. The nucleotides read TGTGCCAGCAGTGAAGGGGCTAGCGGGAGTTTGGGTGAGCAGTTCTTC. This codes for CASSEGASGSLGEQFF.